These T cell receptor beta chains were read from a single sample in a study of response to subunit inactivated influenza vaccine. MiXCR was run by TCRdb on the RT-PCR reads, yielding one entry per CDR3 protein. The table lists about 620,000 distinct CDR3 sequences, around 10% of them singletons, with about 11% in the top ten. The same data also contributed to another study, on T cells expressing NK-cell markers.

This specimen consisted of PBMCs from blood, obtained on the day of vaccination. These receptors all come from a man between 50 and 59 years old who received an inactivated influenza vaccine. Each CDR3 is given with its conserved first and last residue. Fields, in order: J gene, V gene, D gene, clone size, CDR3 DNA, CDR3 protein. A D gene is named only where the DNA matches it firmly. Some rows mark clone size as missing; the rest say once, few, many or name a class of expanded clone.

J: TRBJ2-5
V: TRBV15
D: NA
size: few
DNA: TGTGCCACCAGCAGAGGACTCACCGGGACCCAAGAGACCCAGTACTTC
CDR3: CATSRGLTGTQETQYF

J: TRBJ2-3
V: TRBV7-2
D: TRBD2
size: few
DNA: TGTGCCAGCAGCTTAGCGGCCACTAGCGGGGGGGCCTTAGATACGCAGTATTTT
CDR3: CASSLAATSGGALDTQYF

J: TRBJ1-5
V: TRBV6-5
D: NA
size: few
DNA: TGTGCCAGCAGTTACTCCGGGGGTCCGAATCAGCCCCAGCATTTT
CDR3: CASSYSGGPNQPQHF

J: TRBJ2-1
V: TRBV6-1
D: NA
size: NA
DNA: TGTGCCAGCAGTGAAATAGGGTCGTCAAAGCAGGTCTTC
CDR3: CASSEIGSSKQVF

J: TRBJ2-5
V: TRBV6-1
D: NA
size: few
DNA: TGTGCCAGCAGTGAAGTGGGCAGGCAAGAGACCCAGTACTTC
CDR3: CASSEVGRQETQYF

J: TRBJ2-7
V: TRBV19
D: NA
size: few
DNA: TGTGCCAGTAGTATGGTCAGGGGACACGAGCAGTACTTC
CDR3: CASSMVRGHEQYF

J: TRBJ2-1
V: TRBV29-1
D: NA
size: few
DNA: TGCAGCGTTGGCGTTCTTTGGGGTTCCTACAATGAGCAGTTCTTC
CDR3: CSVGVLWGSYNEQFF

J: TRBJ2-2
V: TRBV10-3
D: TRBD2
size: many
DNA: TGTGCCACCGAGGGACTAGATGAAACCGGGGAGCTGTTTTTT
CDR3: CATEGLDETGELFF

J: TRBJ2-7
V: TRBV10-3
D: NA
size: NA
DNA: TGTGCCATCAGTGAGTCTATCGGTCAGGTGTTTGAGCAGTACTTC
CDR3: CAISESIGQVFEQYF

J: TRBJ2-7
V: TRBV2
D: NA
size: few
DNA: TGTGCCAGCAGTTTCCCCAACTCCTACGAGCAGTACTTC
CDR3: CASSFPNSYEQYF

J: TRBJ2-7
V: TRBV6-6
D: NA
size: few
DNA: TGTGCCAGCAAGAGGTCCTACGAGCAGTACTTC
CDR3: CASKRSYEQYF

J: TRBJ2-7
V: TRBV5-1
D: NA
size: many
DNA: TGCGCCAGCAGCTTTCAGGGCCCTTCCTACGAGCAGTACTTC
CDR3: CASSFQGPSYEQYF

J: TRBJ2-3
V: TRBV12-3/TRBV12-4
D: TRBD2
size: many
DNA: TGTGCCAGCAGTTTAAGCGGGACTAGCGTGGGAGATACGCAGTATTTT
CDR3: CASSLSGTSVGDTQYF

J: TRBJ1-3
V: TRBV29-1
D: NA
size: few
DNA: TGCAGCGTTGAGGGAGTCGCTGGAAACACCATATATTTT
CDR3: CSVEGVAGNTIYF

J: TRBJ2-7
V: TRBV5-5
D: TRBD1
size: NA
DNA: TGTGCCAGCAGCCAAACACCACAGGGGTACGAGCAGTACTTC
CDR3: CASSQTPQGYEQYF

J: TRBJ2-7
V: TRBV4-1
D: NA
size: many
DNA: TGCGCCAGCAGCCAAGCCAGGGGCCTGGACACCGTATCCTACGAGCAGTACTTC
CDR3: CASSQARGLDTVSYEQYF

J: TRBJ2-3
V: TRBV6-2/TRBV6-3
D: NA
size: few
DNA: TGTGCCAGCAGTTTCGCAGGGCTTTCAGATACGCAGTATTTT
CDR3: CASSFAGLSDTQYF

J: TRBJ1-5
V: TRBV6-1
D: NA
size: NA
DNA: TGTGCCAGCAGTGAAAGCGGGGCCAGGGGAGGCAATCAGCCCCAGCATTTT
CDR3: CASSESGARGGNQPQHF